This T cell receptor (beta chain) was found in a study of OX40 agonist ivuxolimab in advanced cancers. Per the germline V gene, CDR1 is SGHRS and CDR2 is YFSETQ. The V and J ends lost 4 bases and 2 bases, in that order; junction bases with no gene match: 9. The CDR3 covers 15 residues. The method was immunoSEQ multiplex PCR; TCRdb's version includes in-frame clones alone and lacks a portion of them. The sample has about 77,000 clones, over 75% seen once. This TCR was sampled from an adult with an advanced solid tumor such as melanoma, head and neck, liver or kidney cancer. The starting material was CD4+ or CD8+ T cells sorted from blood, obtained in a trial of the OX40 agonist ivuxolimab. The rearrangement links TRBV5-1 to TRBJ2-7, with TRBD2 matching 7 bases. The CDR3 DNA sequence: TGCGCCAGCAGCCCCACTGGGCGGGGGACCTACGAGCAGTACTTC. Its protein product is CASSPTGRGTYEQYF.